A selection of T cell receptor beta chains follows, all from one sample in a study of CD8+ T cells in alopecia areata. Libraries were prepared by immunoSEQ multiplex PCR; TCRdb keeps only in-frame clonotypes and omits some of them. The sample lists 200,000 or so clones, about 56% seen once, with 4% to 6% in the top ten. Sequencing used CD8+ T cells sorted from blood. Receptors were obtained from a human donor in good health. The CDR3 runs from the conserved cysteine through the conserved F or W. Each record gives: D gene, J gene, V gene, clone size, CDR3 protein, CDR3 DNA. D genes are given only for firm matches. Only some rows state a clone size, as once, few, many or a class for expanded clones.

TRBD2,TRBJ2-7,TRBV11-2,.,CASSSGGASQYF,TGTGCCAGCAGTTCCGGGGGGGCTAGTCAGTACTTC
TRBD1,TRBJ1-5,TRBV12-5,.,CASSRGGNQPQHF,TGTGCTAGTAGCAGGGGGGGCAATCAGCCCCAGCATTTT
.,TRBJ1-2,TRBV30,once,CAWSVGEIHGYTF,TGTGCCTGGAGTGTGGGTGAAATTCATGGCTACACCTTC
.,TRBJ2-1,TRBV23-1,once,CANSRPAYNEQFF,TGCGCCAACTCCCGGCCCGCCTACAATGAGCAGTTCTTC
.,TRBJ2-3,TRBV6-5,.,CASTPRAGAVDTQYF,TGTGCCAGCACCCCGAGGGCGGGGGCGGTTGATACGCAGTATTTT
TRBD1,TRBJ2-3,TRBV2,.,CASNDRGLTDTQYF,TGTGCCAGCAACGACAGGGGGCTCACAGATACGCAGTATTTT
.,TRBJ1-2,TRBV7-3,few,CASSSDAGGTGYTF,TGTGCCAGCAGCTCGGACGCGGGAGGGACTGGCTACACCTTC
TRBD1,TRBJ1-1,TRBV7-9,once,CASSQSRDRVSKDTEAFF,TGTGCCAGCAGCCAGTCCCGGGACAGGGTCTCCAAGGACACTGAAGCTTTCTTT
.,TRBJ2-3,TRBV7-8,.,CASTENTDTQYF,TGTGCCAGCACCGAAAACACAGATACGCAGTATTTT
.,TRBJ1-6,TRBV10-3,few,CAISTGLGSPLHF,TGTGCCATCTCGACGGGGTTGGGTTCACCCCTCCACTTT
TRBD2,TRBJ2-2,TRBV4-1,.,CASSATVRGGPTGELFF,TGCGCCAGCAGCGCTACCGTGCGGGGGGGCCCCACCGGGGAGCTGTTTTTT
.,TRBJ2-3,TRBV11-2,.,CASSLVGGVTDTQYF,TGTGCCAGCAGCTTAGTTGGAGGGGTCACAGATACGCAGTATTTT
TRBD2,TRBJ2-5,TRBV29-1,few,CSVEFAGGLQETQYF,TGCAGCGTTGAGTTTGCGGGGGGGCTCCAAGAGACCCAGTACTTC
TRBD2,TRBJ2-2,TRBV11-2,.,CASSAGLAAGELFF,TGTGCCAGCAGCGCTGGACTAGCCGCCGGGGAGCTGTTTTTT
.,TRBJ1-2,TRBV5-1,.,CASSQGYGYTF,TGCGCCAGCAGCCAGGGGTATGGCTACACCTTC
.,TRBJ2-7,TRBV5-1,.,CASSYTGPEQYF,TGCGCCAGCAGCTACACAGGGCCCGAGCAGTACTTC
TRBD1,TRBJ1-5,TRBV27,.,CASSHWTGDNQPQHF,TGTGCCAGCAGTCACTGGACAGGGGATAATCAGCCCCAGCATTTT
TRBD1,TRBJ1-4,TRBV7-8,.,CASSFFPDREATNEKLFF,TGTGCCAGCAGCTTTTTCCCCGACAGGGAAGCAACTAATGAAAAACTGTTTTTT
.,TRBJ1-2,TRBV5-4,once,CASSGPGDYGYTF,TGTGCCAGCAGCGGCCCAGGGGACTATGGCTACACCTTC
TRBD2,TRBJ2-2,TRBV29-1,few,CSALTSGGPNTGELFF,TGCAGCGCTCTAACTAGCGGGGGACCGAACACCGGGGAGCTGTTTTTT
TRBD1,TRBJ1-2,TRBV2,.,CASSAGTGGYGYTF,TGTGCCAGCAGCGCGGGGACAGGGGGCTATGGCTACACCTTC
TRBD1,TRBJ2-2,TRBV11-3,few,CASSSWDSEGRNTGELFF,TGTGCCAGCAGCTCCTGGGACAGCGAGGGGAGGAACACCGGGGAGCTGTTTTTT
.,TRBJ1-1,TRBV9,.,CASSGPGPEAFF,TGTGCCAGCAGCGGGCCCGGACCTGAAGCTTTCTTT
TRBD2,TRBJ2-5,TRBV7-7,few,CASSLDGTSGGRTQYF,TGTGCCAGCAGCTTAGATGGGACTAGCGGGGGGCGGACCCAGTACTTC
TRBD1,TRBJ1-2,TRBV28,.,CASSPQDREEIPIF,TGTGCCAGCAGTCCCCAGGACAGGGAAGAAATCCCCATATTC
.,TRBJ2-4,TRBV4-1,.,CASSPVKSGENIQYF,TGCGCCAGCAGCCCGGTCAAGTCCGGGGAAAACATTCAGTACTTC
.,TRBJ1-6,TRBV2,.,CASRLPTEYNSPLHF,TGTGCCAGCAGGCTTCCGACAGAGTATAATTCACCCCTCCACTTT
.,TRBJ2-3,TRBV6-1,.,CASSEVQGRDTQYF,TGTGCCAGCAGTGAGGTACAGGGCCGAGATACGCAGTATTTT
TRBD1,TRBJ2-3,TRBV9,.,CASSGQGDTQYF,TGTGCCAGCAGCGGACAGGGGGATACGCAGTATTTT